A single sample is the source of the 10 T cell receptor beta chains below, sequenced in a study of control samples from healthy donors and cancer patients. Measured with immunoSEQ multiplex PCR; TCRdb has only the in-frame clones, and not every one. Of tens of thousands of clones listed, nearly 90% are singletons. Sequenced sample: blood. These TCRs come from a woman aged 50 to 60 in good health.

The CDR3 DNA reads as TGTGCCAGCAGTTTTCTGAGCAATGAGCAGTTCTTC. Its translation is CASSFLSNEQFF. The chain is built from TRBV12-3 or TRBV12-4 and TRBJ2-1; no definite D call. V gave up 3 bases and J gave up 6 bases, with 6 bases separating them. CDR3 length: 12 amino acids.

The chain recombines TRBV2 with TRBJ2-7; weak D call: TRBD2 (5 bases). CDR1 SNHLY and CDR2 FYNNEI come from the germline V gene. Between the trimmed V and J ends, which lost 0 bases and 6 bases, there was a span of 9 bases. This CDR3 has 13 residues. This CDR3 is CASSEAEGIEQYF. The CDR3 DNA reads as TGTGCCAGCAGTGAAGCCGAGGGCATCGAGCAGTACTTC. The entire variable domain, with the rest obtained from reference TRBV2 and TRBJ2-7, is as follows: EPEVTQTPSHQVTQMGQEVILRCVPISNHLYFYWYRQILGQKVEFLVSFYNNEISEKSEIFDDQFSVERPDGSNFTLKIRSTKLEDSAMYFCASSEAEGIEQYFGPGTRLTVT.

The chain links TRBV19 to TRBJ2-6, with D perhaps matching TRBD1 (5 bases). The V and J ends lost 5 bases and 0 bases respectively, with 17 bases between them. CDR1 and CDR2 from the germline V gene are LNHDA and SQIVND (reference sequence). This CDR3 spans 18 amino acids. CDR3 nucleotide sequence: TGTGCCAGTAGTCCCTTTTACTTGGACACCTCTGGGGCCAACGTCCTGACTTTC. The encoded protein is CASSPFYLDTSGANVLTF. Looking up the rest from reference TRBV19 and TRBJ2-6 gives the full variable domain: DGGITQSPKYLFRKEGQNVTLSCEQNLNHDAMYWYRQDPGQGLRLIYYSQIVNDFQKGDIAEGYSVSREKKESFPLTVTSAQKNPTAFYLCASSPFYLDTSGANVLTFGAGSRLTVL.

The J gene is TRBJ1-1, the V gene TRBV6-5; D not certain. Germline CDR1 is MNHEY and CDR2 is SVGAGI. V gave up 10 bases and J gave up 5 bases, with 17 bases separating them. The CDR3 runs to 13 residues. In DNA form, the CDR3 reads TGTGCCACCCAATCAGGAGCTGTGACTGAAGCTTTCTTT. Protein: CATQSGAVTEAFF.

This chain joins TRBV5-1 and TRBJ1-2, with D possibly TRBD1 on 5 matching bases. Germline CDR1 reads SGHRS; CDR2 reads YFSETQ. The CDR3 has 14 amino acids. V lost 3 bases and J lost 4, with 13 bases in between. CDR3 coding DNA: TGCGCCAGCAGCTCAGCAGGGAAGGGCTATGGCTACACCTTC. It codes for CASSSAGKGYGYTF.

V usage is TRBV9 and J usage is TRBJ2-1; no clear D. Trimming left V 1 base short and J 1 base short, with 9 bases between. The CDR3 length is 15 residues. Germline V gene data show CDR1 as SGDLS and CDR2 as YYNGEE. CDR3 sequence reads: CASSVKGESYNEQFF. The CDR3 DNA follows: TGTGCCAGCAGCGTAAAGGGTGAGTCCTACAATGAGCAGTTCTTC.

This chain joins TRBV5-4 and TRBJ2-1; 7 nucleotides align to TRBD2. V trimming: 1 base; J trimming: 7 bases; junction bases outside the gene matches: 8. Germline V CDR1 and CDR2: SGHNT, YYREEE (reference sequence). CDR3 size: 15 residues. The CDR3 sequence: CASSLSSGGSNEQFF. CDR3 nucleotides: TGTGCCAGCAGCTTGAGTTCGGGGGGATCGAATGAGCAGTTCTTC.

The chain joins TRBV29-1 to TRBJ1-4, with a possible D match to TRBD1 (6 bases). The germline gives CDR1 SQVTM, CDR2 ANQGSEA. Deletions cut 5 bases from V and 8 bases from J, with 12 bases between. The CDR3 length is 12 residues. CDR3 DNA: TGCAGCGTTTGGGGGGCCGAAGAAAAACTGTTTTTT. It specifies CSVWGAEEKLFF.

Here the CDR3 reads CASSESNTTFYGYTF. CDR3 bases: TGCGCCAGCAGTGAGTCGAACACCACTTTCTATGGCTACACCTTC. The J gene is TRBJ1-2, the V gene TRBV10-1; no definite D call. The CDR3 is made up of 15 amino acids. Trimming stripped 0 bases from V and 4 bases from J, with 12 bases between. Germline-derived CDR1 and CDR2 are WNHNN and SYGVQD (reference sequence).

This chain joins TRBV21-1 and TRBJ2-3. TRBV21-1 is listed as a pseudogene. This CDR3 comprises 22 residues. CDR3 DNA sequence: TGTGCCAGCAGAGGTAGGAAGGGGAGTTCTAGGTTGTCGGCGGAGGACACAGATACGCAGTATTTT. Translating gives CASRGRKGSSRLSAEDTDTQYF.